Listed below are T cell receptor beta chains from one sample, sequenced in a study of cytomegalovirus exposure and HLA in healthy donors. Repertoires were generated with immunoSEQ multiplex PCR, while TCRdb's copy carries only in-frame clones and drops some. The sample consists of some 150,000 clones, around four fifths of them appearing once. Sample: PBMCs. The receptor set was obtained from a male donor in good health and CMV-seronegative. Each CDR3 is given with its conserved first and last residue. Each record gives: J gene, D gene, clone size, V gene, CDR3 protein, CDR3 DNA. The D gene is left open where the match is weak. Some rows have no size entry. The others give once, few or many, or a class for an expanded clone.

TRBJ1-1	TRBD1	few	TRBV15	CATRAGTGNTEAFF	TGTGCCACCAGGGCCGGGACAGGGAACACTGAAGCTTTCTTT
TRBJ2-7	TRBD2	.	TRBV9	CASSQLAGPYEQYF	TGTGCCAGCAGCCAACTAGCGGGACCCTACGAGCAGTACTTC
TRBJ1-5	TRBD1	once	TRBV2	CASNPGQSFQPQHF	TGTGCCAGCAACCCGGGACAGAGCTTTCAGCCCCAGCATTTT
TRBJ1-1	.	.	TRBV6-5	CASSYSIRGNTEAFF	TGTGCCAGCAGTTACTCGATAAGGGGTAACACTGAAGCTTTCTTT
TRBJ2-5	.	few	TRBV2	CASGSGFWETQYF	TGTGCCAGCGGGTCCGGGTTCTGGGAGACCCAGTACTTC
TRBJ2-5	TRBD1	.	TRBV5-6	CASSRGQGKETQYF	TGTGCCAGCAGCAGGGGACAGGGGAAAGAGACCCAGTACTTC
TRBJ1-2	TRBD1	.	TRBV28	CASSGDRSERIYGYTF	TGTGCCAGCAGTGGGGACAGAAGCGAGAGAATCTATGGCTACACCTTC
TRBJ1-3	.	.	TRBV25-1	CASSGTGNSGNTIYF	TGTGCCAGCAGTGGCACAGGCAACTCTGGAAACACCATATATTTT
TRBJ1-1	.	.	TRBV5-1	CASSVRVAWDTEAFF	TGCGCCAGCAGCGTGCGGGTAGCTTGGGACACTGAAGCTTTCTTT
TRBJ1-1	.	.	TRBV7-9	CASSFYEGFVNTEAFF	TGTGCCAGCAGCTTTTACGAGGGATTCGTGAACACTGAAGCTTTCTTT
TRBJ2-2	.	.	TRBV7-6	CASSLGPPENTGELFF	TGTGCCAGCAGCTTAGGGCCCCCCGAGAACACCGGGGAGCTGTTTTTT
TRBJ1-2	.	.	TRBV7-9	CASSLAIRDNCGYTF	TGTGCCAGCAGCTTAGCTATACGGGACAACTGTGGCTACACCTTC
TRBJ2-5	.	.	TRBV19	CASGVYQETQYF	TGTGCCAGTGGAGTATACCAAGAGACCCAGTACTTC
TRBJ2-3	TRBD2	.	TRBV28	CASSFGAGLTDTQYF	TGTGCCAGCAGTTTTGGAGCGGGGCTCACAGATACGCAGTATTTT
TRBJ2-7	.	.	TRBV27	CASSLAARYEQYF	TGTGCCAGCAGTTTGGCGGCACGGTACGAGCAGTACTTC
TRBJ2-7	TRBD2	.	TRBV7-8	CASRPGGTYEQYF	TGTGCCAGCAGGCCGGGGGGGACCTACGAGCAGTACTTC
TRBJ1-2	TRBD1	.	TRBV28	CASSRNRGRDGYTF	TGTGCCAGCAGCCGGAACAGGGGGCGCGATGGCTACACCTTC
TRBJ2-3	.	.	TRBV11-2	CASSLFGQGTDTQYF	TGTGCCAGCAGCTTATTCGGTCAGGGCACAGATACGCAGTATTTT
TRBJ1-3	.	.	TRBV29-1	CSVVGAHSGNTIYF	TGCAGCGTTGTGGGGGCCCACTCTGGAAACACCATATATTTT
TRBJ2-5	TRBD2	.	TRBV27	CASSRAGERETQYF	TGTGCCAGCAGTCGAGCGGGAGAGAGGGAGACCCAGTACTTC
TRBJ2-7	TRBD1	.	TRBV5-6	CASSESGQGTIHSYEQYF	TGTGCCAGCAGCGAATCAGGACAGGGGACCATACACTCCTACGAGCAGTACTTC
TRBJ1-4	.	once	TRBV19	CASSISAVSNEKLFF	TGTGCCAGTAGTATTTCGGCGGTGTCTAATGAAAAACTGTTTTTT
TRBJ2-7	.	.	TRBV7-9	CSSSFTGTYEQYF	TGTTCCAGCAGCTTTACAGGTACCTACGAGCAGTACTTC
TRBJ1-1	.	.	TRBV6-1	CASGLDGLRGAEAFF	TGTGCCAGCGGGTTGGACGGGCTCCGGGGTGCTGAAGCTTTCTTT
TRBJ2-7	.	.	TRBV5-1	CASSMDGQSYEQYF	TGCGCCAGCAGCATGGACGGACAGTCCTACGAGCAGTACTTC
TRBJ2-1	.	.	TRBV25-1	CASGGKSYNEQFF	TGTGCCAGCGGCGGGAAGTCCTACAATGAGCAGTTCTTC
TRBJ1-1	.	.	TRBV29-1	CSVGQPNTEAFF	TGCAGCGTCGGACAGCCGAACACTGAAGCTTTCTTT
TRBJ2-5	TRBD1	.	TRBV19	CASSPWTGGDLTETQYF	TGTGCCAGTAGTCCGTGGACAGGGGGCGATCTCACGGAGACCCAGTACTTC
TRBJ1-5	.	once	TRBV4-1	CASSQEGPTYNQPQHF	TGCGCCAGCAGCCAAGAGGGGCCCACCTACAATCAGCCCCAGCATTTT
TRBJ2-7	.	.	TRBV5-1	CASSLTGYEQYF	TGCGCCAGCAGCTTGACGGGTTACGAGCAGTACTTC
TRBJ1-1	.	once	TRBV18	CASSRIDILNTEAFF	TGTGCCAGCTCACGAATCGACATTTTGAACACTGAAGCTTTCTTT
TRBJ2-7	TRBD2	few	TRBV6-5	CASSRLAGAPSYDF	TGTGCCAGCAGTCGACTAGCGGGGGCCCCATCATATGACTTC
TRBJ1-1	TRBD1	.	TRBV6-5	CASRYGQGVGEAFF	TGTGCCAGCAGATACGGACAGGGGGTCGGTGAAGCTTTCTTT
TRBJ1-1	.	.	TRBV28	CASSSPQGRTEAFF	TGTGCCAGCAGTTCCCCACAGGGTCGGACTGAAGCTTTCTTT
TRBJ2-2	TRBD2	.	TRBV15	CATSVRLAGGNTGELFF	TGTGCCACCAGCGTCCGACTAGCGGGAGGGAACACCGGGGAGCTGTTTTTT
TRBJ1-6	.	few	TRBV6-4	CASRQGSSYNSPLHF	TGTGCCAGCAGACAGGGTAGCTCCTATAATTCACCCCTCCACTTT
TRBJ1-6	.	.	TRBV30	CAWTQQGIRNSPLHF	TGTGCCTGGACCCAACAGGGCATTCGGAATTCACCCCTCCACTTT
TRBJ2-3	TRBD1	.	TRBV30	CAWSDRQGIIFGTQYF	TGTGCCTGGAGCGATAGACAGGGTATCATATTCGGTACGCAGTATTTT
TRBJ1-2	TRBD1	.	TRBV13	CASSSDRGGVYGYTF	TGTGCCAGCAGCTCAGACAGGGGGGGGGTCTATGGCTACACCTTC
TRBJ2-5	TRBD1	.	TRBV7-3	CASSPSGTGLETQYF	TGTGCCAGCAGCCCGTCTGGGACAGGGCTGGAGACCCAGTACTTC
TRBJ2-5	.	once	TRBV18	CASSPRDQETQYF	TGTGCCAGCTCACCGCGGGACCAAGAGACCCAGTACTTC
TRBJ1-1	TRBD1	.	TRBV6-5	CATRTGQITEAFF	TGTGCCACTCGGACAGGGCAAATTACTGAAGCTTTCTTT
TRBJ2-6	.	.	TRBV5-1	CASSLSGSASGANVLTF	TGCGCCAGCAGCTTGTCTGGCAGCGCCTCTGGGGCCAACGTCCTGACTTTC